Listed below are T cell receptor beta chains from one sample, sequenced in a study of T cell changes during pregnancy in multiple sclerosis. Only in-frame clones appear in the TCRdb table, and some are missing; sequencing was by immunoSEQ multiplex PCR. The sample carries 37,000 or so clones, 80% to 90% recorded once. The sequencing used CD4+ T cells from peripheral blood mononuclear cells, collected in the first trimester of pregnancy. All receptors derive from a female donor with multiple sclerosis, enrolled in a pregnancy study. CDR3s include the opening cysteine and the closing phenylalanine or tryptophan. Fields, in order: D gene, J gene, V gene, CDR3 length, CDR3 protein. D genes are given only for firm matches.

d_call: TRBD1
j_call: TRBJ2-1
v_call: TRBV6-1
cdr3_length: 16
cdr3_aa: CASSEALGQGANEQFF

d_call: TRBD1
j_call: TRBJ1-3
v_call: TRBV12-5
cdr3_length: 14
cdr3_aa: CASGPGQGGNTIYF

d_call: NA
j_call: TRBJ2-3
v_call: TRBV19
cdr3_length: 13
cdr3_aa: CASSVPGTDTQYF

d_call: NA
j_call: TRBJ2-3
v_call: TRBV9
cdr3_length: 14
cdr3_aa: CASSVGSLPDTQYF

d_call: TRBD1
j_call: TRBJ2-5
v_call: TRBV10-2
cdr3_length: 15
cdr3_aa: CASSSGQGAGETQYF

d_call: NA
j_call: TRBJ1-4
v_call: TRBV6-6
cdr3_length: 15
cdr3_aa: CASSPAGRGGEKLFF

d_call: TRBD1
j_call: TRBJ2-5
v_call: TRBV10-3
cdr3_length: 13
cdr3_aa: CAIRGDRGETQYF

d_call: NA
j_call: TRBJ1-4
v_call: TRBV18
cdr3_length: 15
cdr3_aa: CASSPSGTTNEKLFF

d_call: NA
j_call: TRBJ1-1
v_call: TRBV30
cdr3_length: 17
cdr3_aa: CAWSKNSLGRGNTEAFF

d_call: NA
j_call: TRBJ1-2
v_call: TRBV2
cdr3_length: 13
cdr3_aa: CASRGASSYGYTF

d_call: NA
j_call: TRBJ1-3
v_call: TRBV6-5
cdr3_length: 13
cdr3_aa: CASSYSSGNTIYF

d_call: TRBD1
j_call: TRBJ2-7
v_call: TRBV4-3
cdr3_length: 16
cdr3_aa: CASSQQPGTGGYEQYF

d_call: TRBD2
j_call: TRBJ2-1
v_call: TRBV5-6
cdr3_length: 15
cdr3_aa: CASSRLAGVYNEQFF

d_call: NA
j_call: TRBJ1-5
v_call: TRBV6-1
cdr3_length: 16
cdr3_aa: CASSEAFSRVGQPQHF

d_call: NA
j_call: TRBJ1-4
v_call: TRBV12-5
cdr3_length: 18
cdr3_aa: CASGLGAVTSPTNEKLFF

d_call: TRBD1
j_call: TRBJ1-1
v_call: TRBV9
cdr3_length: 16
cdr3_aa: CASSPGQGAFNTEAFF

d_call: TRBD2
j_call: TRBJ2-1
v_call: TRBV19
cdr3_length: 18
cdr3_aa: CASSPVSSGRFLGNEQFF

d_call: NA
j_call: TRBJ1-1
v_call: TRBV9
cdr3_length: 14
cdr3_aa: CASSVGGSTSVAFF

d_call: NA
j_call: TRBJ1-5
v_call: TRBV7-9
cdr3_length: 15
cdr3_aa: CASSLSGATYQPQHF

d_call: NA
j_call: TRBJ1-3
v_call: TRBV18
cdr3_length: 15
cdr3_aa: CASSTTAQGTNTIYF

d_call: NA
j_call: TRBJ2-7
v_call: TRBV9
cdr3_length: 13
cdr3_aa: CASSVTLRSEQYF

d_call: TRBD1
j_call: TRBJ2-2
v_call: TRBV2
cdr3_length: 15
cdr3_aa: CASSDRGRNTGELFF

d_call: TRBD2
j_call: TRBJ2-3
v_call: TRBV7-9
cdr3_length: 17
cdr3_aa: CASSLGGASGGQDTQYF

d_call: TRBD2
j_call: TRBJ2-7
v_call: TRBV2
cdr3_length: 16
cdr3_aa: CASSEGWASGTNEQYF

d_call: NA
j_call: TRBJ1-1
v_call: TRBV5-4
cdr3_length: 15
cdr3_aa: CASSLSTAVYTEAFF

d_call: NA
j_call: TRBJ2-7
v_call: TRBV7-8
cdr3_length: 13
cdr3_aa: CASSLAFRVEQYF

d_call: TRBD1
j_call: TRBJ1-2
v_call: TRBV9
cdr3_length: 15
cdr3_aa: CASSARGQSDYGYTF

d_call: TRBD1
j_call: TRBJ1-2
v_call: TRBV5-1
cdr3_length: 14
cdr3_aa: CASSGTGTNYGYTF

d_call: NA
j_call: TRBJ2-3
v_call: TRBV5-6
cdr3_length: 12
cdr3_aa: CASSSGVDTQYF

d_call: NA
j_call: TRBJ1-1
v_call: TRBV28
cdr3_length: 12
cdr3_aa: CASGTGSTEAFF

d_call: TRBD1
j_call: TRBJ2-3
v_call: TRBV5-1
cdr3_length: 14
cdr3_aa: CASSIGQGTDTQYF

d_call: NA
j_call: TRBJ1-1
v_call: TRBV18
cdr3_length: 15
cdr3_aa: CASSARWQGDTEAFF

d_call: NA
j_call: TRBJ2-7
v_call: TRBV2
cdr3_length: 12
cdr3_aa: CASTRVSYEQYF

d_call: NA
j_call: TRBJ1-3
v_call: TRBV30
cdr3_length: 12
cdr3_aa: CAWSVTGNTIYF

d_call: TRBD2
j_call: TRBJ2-7
v_call: TRBV7-9
cdr3_length: 15
cdr3_aa: CASSYLAGVSYEQYF

d_call: TRBD2
j_call: TRBJ2-3
v_call: TRBV6-1
cdr3_length: 13
cdr3_aa: CAAHRAGSDTQYF

d_call: NA
j_call: TRBJ2-7
v_call: TRBV9
cdr3_length: 13
cdr3_aa: CASSNKETYEQYF

d_call: TRBD1
j_call: TRBJ1-6
v_call: TRBV5-1
cdr3_length: 16
cdr3_aa: CASSSGDSLNNSPLHF

d_call: NA
j_call: TRBJ2-4
v_call: TRBV29-1
cdr3_length: 14
cdr3_aa: CSVVLQLAKNIQYF

d_call: NA
j_call: TRBJ1-2
v_call: TRBV7-2
cdr3_length: 15
cdr3_aa: CASSGQIETIGGYTF

d_call: NA
j_call: TRBJ2-7
v_call: TRBV5-4
cdr3_length: 14
cdr3_aa: CASSLAGVVVEQYF

d_call: NA
j_call: TRBJ2-5
v_call: TRBV5-6
cdr3_length: 14
cdr3_aa: CASSLVTVQETQYF

d_call: NA
j_call: TRBJ2-3
v_call: TRBV7-9
cdr3_length: 12
cdr3_aa: CASSYGPDTQYF

d_call: TRBD1
j_call: TRBJ2-6
v_call: TRBV11-2
cdr3_length: 15
cdr3_aa: CASSLTGAGANVLTF

d_call: NA
j_call: TRBJ1-3
v_call: TRBV2
cdr3_length: 14
cdr3_aa: CASQGVTAGNTIYF

d_call: TRBD1
j_call: TRBJ1-1
v_call: TRBV5-4
cdr3_length: 15
cdr3_aa: CASSRDRTTNTEAFF

d_call: TRBD2
j_call: TRBJ2-1
v_call: TRBV5-4
cdr3_length: 16
cdr3_aa: CASSWTSGGQGDEQFF

d_call: TRBD1
j_call: TRBJ1-5
v_call: TRBV28
cdr3_length: 15
cdr3_aa: CASRPTGDSNQPQHF

d_call: TRBD1
j_call: TRBJ1-1
v_call: TRBV19
cdr3_length: 14
cdr3_aa: CASSTQGAGTEAFF

d_call: NA
j_call: TRBJ1-6
v_call: TRBV6-1
cdr3_length: 12
cdr3_aa: CASGQLNSPLHF

d_call: TRBD2
j_call: TRBJ2-1
v_call: TRBV5-1
cdr3_length: 18
cdr3_aa: CASSLAVTSGRAWDEQFF

d_call: TRBD1
j_call: TRBJ1-2
v_call: TRBV7-2
cdr3_length: 15
cdr3_aa: CASSERTGNFVGYTF

d_call: NA
j_call: TRBJ1-1
v_call: TRBV29-1
cdr3_length: 13
cdr3_aa: CSVSVGLDTEAFF

d_call: NA
j_call: TRBJ2-3
v_call: TRBV6-5
cdr3_length: 15
cdr3_aa: CASRRTLTSTDTQYF

d_call: TRBD2
j_call: TRBJ2-1
v_call: TRBV29-1
cdr3_length: 13
cdr3_aa: CSVGVGGSNEQFF

d_call: NA
j_call: TRBJ2-7
v_call: TRBV18
cdr3_length: 12
cdr3_aa: CASSPIPDEQYF

d_call: TRBD1
j_call: TRBJ1-3
v_call: TRBV7-6
cdr3_length: 15
cdr3_aa: CASSLEGAGQGTIYF

d_call: NA
j_call: TRBJ1-1
v_call: TRBV6-1
cdr3_length: 13
cdr3_aa: CASELTGGTEAFF

d_call: NA
j_call: TRBJ1-5
v_call: TRBV29-1
cdr3_length: 14
cdr3_aa: CSVVQGSKDQPQHF

d_call: NA
j_call: TRBJ2-3
v_call: TRBV4-1
cdr3_length: 16
cdr3_aa: CASSPTGTGRTDTQYF